A single TCR beta chain is shown here with its context. Authors' data handling: Amplification of reference gene primers provided the estimated nucleated cell counts. Using immunoSEQ multiplex PCR, the repertoire was profiled, and TCRdb retains in-frame clones only, with some absent. Clone size and V and J calls were adopted from that table, with D and trimming inferred from the DNA. The table records fewer than 400,000 clones, around 87% of them present only once. The germline V gene encodes CDR1 SGHTA and CDR2 FQGNSA. The CDR3 loop spans 15 amino acids. V was shortened by 1 base and J by 9 bases, with 16 bases between the two germline ends. The data were obtained in a study of blood T cell repertoires in COVID-19. Overall study: COVID-19 samples, acute and convalescent, were from the United States, Italy and Spain. In each case, the material was cDNA or gDNA derived from T cells, B-cell-depleted T cells, or PBMCs.

The sequence was collected from a human donor in a cohort sampled during active COVID-19. V gene TRBV7-2 combines with J gene TRBJ2-1; D perhaps matches TRBD2 (7 bases). Sequenced: peripheral blood. The CDR3 sequence: CASSLEAGGQGEQFF. The CDR3 bases are TGTGCCAGCAGCTTAGAAGCCGGGGGGCAGGGTGAGCAGTTCTTC.